These 5 T cell receptor beta chains were all obtained from the same sample, sequenced in a study of cytotoxic CD8 clonotypes in ibrutinib-treated CLL (dated by TCRdb to the early 2020s). Interpreted using the paper, the time point label stands for: approximately 25 months on ibrutinib. Library preparation was by the immunoSEQ multiplex PCR assay. TCRdb stores this immuneACCESS table with in-frame sequences only. Part of the clones is absent; in the studies checked, under half of the shortfall reflects unresolved V genes, and no reason is known for the rest. Across this sample there are around 42,000 clones, with 50% to 80% seen only once. 20% to 25% of the sample is taken by the ten largest. The material sequenced was PBMCs, taken after 24 months of ibrutinib treatment. These TCRs come from a human donor with chronic lymphocytic leukemia.

V and J are TRBV10-3 and TRBJ2-7, with 7 bases matching TRBD1. V shed 9 bases and J 1 base; nucleotides not matched to a gene: 3. The CDR3 consists of 12 residues. Germline CDR1 ENHRY, CDR2 SYGVKD. CDR3 protein: CAIQGQSYEQYF. The CDR3 DNA is TGTGCCATTCAGGGACAGTCCTACGAGCAGTACTTC.

This clone was counted many times. This chain uses TRBV5-4 with TRBJ1-2, with D maybe TRBD1 (6 bases). V lost 5 bases and J lost 5, with 16 bases in between. The CDR3 loop spans 14 amino acids. Germline values: CDR1 SGHNT, CDR2 YYREEE (reference sequence). The CDR3 is CASRPRGGGYGYTF. The CDR3 DNA reads TGTGCCAGCAGACCCAGGGGAGGAGGGTATGGCTACACCTTC. Filled out from reference TRBV5-4 and TRBJ1-2, the complete variable domain reads ETGVTQSPTHLIKTRGQQVTLRCSSQSGHNTVSWYQQALGQGPQFIFQYYREEENGRGNFPPRFSGLQFPNYSSELNVNALELDDSALYLCASRPRGGGYGYTFGSGTRLTVV.

V gene TRBV21-1 combines with J gene TRBJ1-2. TRBV21-1 is noted as a pseudogene. This CDR3 comprises 13 residues. The CDR3 DNA reads TGTGCCAGCAGCAACGGGAACGGACGTGGCTACACCTTC. It encodes CASSNGNGRGYTF.

This clone was detected once. In DNA form, the CDR3 reads TGTGCCAGCAGTGAAGGGATACGGGGACCCTACACAGATACGCAGTATTTT. Translation gives CASSEGIRGPYTDTQYF. This chain connects TRBV2 to TRBJ2-3, with D perhaps being TRBD1 or TRBD2 (5 bases each). Trimming pared 1 base from V and 2 bases from J, leaving 16 bases between. The germline V gene has CDR1 SNHLY and CDR2 FYNNEI. There are 17 residues in the CDR3.

The genes are TRBV6-1 and TRBJ1-2; 7 bases align to TRBD1. V was pared by 4 bases and J by 3 bases, with 14 bases of the junction left unmatched. The CDR3 sequence is 17 residues long. The germline CDR1 and CDR2 sequences are MNHNS and SASEGT. The CDR3 reads CASSARLEGARDYGYTF. The CDR3 DNA follows: TGTGCCAGCAGTGCCCGATTGGAGGGGGCGCGGGACTATGGCTACACCTTC.